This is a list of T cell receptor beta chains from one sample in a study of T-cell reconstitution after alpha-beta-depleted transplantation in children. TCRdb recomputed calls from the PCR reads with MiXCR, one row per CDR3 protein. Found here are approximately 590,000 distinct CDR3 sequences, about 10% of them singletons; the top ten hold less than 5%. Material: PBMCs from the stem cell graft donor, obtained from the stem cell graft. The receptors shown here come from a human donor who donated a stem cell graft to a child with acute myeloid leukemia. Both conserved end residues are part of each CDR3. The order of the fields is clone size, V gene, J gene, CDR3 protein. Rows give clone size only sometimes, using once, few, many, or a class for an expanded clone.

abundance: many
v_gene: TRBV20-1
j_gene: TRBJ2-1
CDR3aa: CSAVGGPYNEQFF

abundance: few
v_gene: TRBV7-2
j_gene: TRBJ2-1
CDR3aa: CASSADPIPPYNEQFF

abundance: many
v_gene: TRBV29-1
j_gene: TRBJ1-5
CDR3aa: CSVGWGENQPQHF

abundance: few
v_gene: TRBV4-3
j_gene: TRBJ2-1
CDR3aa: CASSHVLAGGPVEQFF

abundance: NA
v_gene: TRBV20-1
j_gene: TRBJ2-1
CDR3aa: CSARGGSPYEQFF

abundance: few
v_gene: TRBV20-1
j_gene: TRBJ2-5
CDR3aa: CSARDLTGGAETQYF

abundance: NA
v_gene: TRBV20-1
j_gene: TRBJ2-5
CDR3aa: CSAQPGGETQYF

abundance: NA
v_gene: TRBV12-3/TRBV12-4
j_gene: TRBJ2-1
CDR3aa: CASSLNLGWDEQFF

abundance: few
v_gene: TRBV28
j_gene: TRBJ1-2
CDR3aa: CASSYTGQGTYGYTF

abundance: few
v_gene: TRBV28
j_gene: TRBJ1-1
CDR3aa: CASSFPGDRNTEAFF

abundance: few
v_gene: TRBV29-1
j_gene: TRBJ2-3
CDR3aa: CSERTGERDTQYF

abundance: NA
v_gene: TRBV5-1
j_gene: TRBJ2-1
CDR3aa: CASSPGGGRANSEQFF

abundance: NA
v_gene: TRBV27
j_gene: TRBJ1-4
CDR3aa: CASSFLGRGELFF

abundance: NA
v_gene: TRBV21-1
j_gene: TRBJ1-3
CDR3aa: CASSTHPGQGFRNTIYF

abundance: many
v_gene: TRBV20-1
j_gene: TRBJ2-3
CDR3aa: CSRLGGRAGTDTQYF

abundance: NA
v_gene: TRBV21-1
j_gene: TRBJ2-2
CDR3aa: CASSKKGSRRNTGELFF

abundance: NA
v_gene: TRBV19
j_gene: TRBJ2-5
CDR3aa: CASSIDGRNQETQYF

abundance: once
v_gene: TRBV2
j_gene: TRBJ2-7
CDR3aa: CASSGLAGVRSHEQYF

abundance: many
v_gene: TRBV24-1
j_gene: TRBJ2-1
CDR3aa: CATSVGTGGSNEQFF

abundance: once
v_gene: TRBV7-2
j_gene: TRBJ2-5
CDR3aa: CASSSSQTRGETQYF

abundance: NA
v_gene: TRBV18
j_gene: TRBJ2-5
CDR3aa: CASSPPYAEPGETQYF

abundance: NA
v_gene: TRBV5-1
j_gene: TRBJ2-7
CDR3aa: CASSFAPGTGLGEQYF

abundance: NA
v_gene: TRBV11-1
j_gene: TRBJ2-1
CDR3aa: CASSFPGTAEQFF

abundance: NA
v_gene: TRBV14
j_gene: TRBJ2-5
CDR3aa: CASSQVRGGGETQYF

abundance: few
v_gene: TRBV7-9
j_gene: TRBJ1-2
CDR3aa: CASSLGPRGINYGYTF